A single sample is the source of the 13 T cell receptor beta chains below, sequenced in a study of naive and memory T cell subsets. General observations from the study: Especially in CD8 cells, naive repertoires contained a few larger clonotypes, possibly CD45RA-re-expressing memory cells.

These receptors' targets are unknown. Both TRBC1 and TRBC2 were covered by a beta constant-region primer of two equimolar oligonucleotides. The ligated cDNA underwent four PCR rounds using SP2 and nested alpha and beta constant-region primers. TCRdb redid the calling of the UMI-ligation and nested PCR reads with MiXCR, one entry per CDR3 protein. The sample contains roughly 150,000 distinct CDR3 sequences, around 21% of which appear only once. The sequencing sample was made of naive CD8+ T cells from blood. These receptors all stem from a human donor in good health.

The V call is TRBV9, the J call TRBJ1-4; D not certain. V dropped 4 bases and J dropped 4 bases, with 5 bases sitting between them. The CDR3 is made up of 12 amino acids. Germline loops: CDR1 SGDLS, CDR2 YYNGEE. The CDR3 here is CASSSNNEKLFF. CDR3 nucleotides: TGTGCCAGCAGCTCAAATAATGAAAAACTGTTTTTT. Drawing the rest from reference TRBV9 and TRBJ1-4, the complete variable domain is DSGVTQTPKHLITATGQRVTLRCSPRSGDLSVYWYQQSLDQGLQFLIQYYNGEERAKGNILERFSAQQFPDLHSELNLSSLELGDSALYFCASSSNNEKLFFGSGTQLSVL.

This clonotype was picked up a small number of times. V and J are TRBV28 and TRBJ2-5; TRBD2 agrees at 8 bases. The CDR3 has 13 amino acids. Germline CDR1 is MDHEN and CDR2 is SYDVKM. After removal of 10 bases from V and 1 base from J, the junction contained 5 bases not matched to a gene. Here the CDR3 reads CATSTSAQETQYF. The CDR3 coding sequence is TGTGCCACCTCGACTAGCGCCCAAGAGACCCAGTACTTC.

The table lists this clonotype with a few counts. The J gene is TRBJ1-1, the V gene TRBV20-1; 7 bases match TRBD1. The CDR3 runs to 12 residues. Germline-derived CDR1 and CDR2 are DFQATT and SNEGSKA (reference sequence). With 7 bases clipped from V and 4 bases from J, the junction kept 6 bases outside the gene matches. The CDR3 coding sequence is TGCAGTGGCGCGACAGGGCTCACTGAAGCTTTCTTT. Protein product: CSGATGLTEAFF.

The DNA of the CDR3 is TGCGCCAGCAGCCAAGATCTTGCCCCCGGGACACTGAGCAATCAGCCCCAGCATTTT. Encoded protein: CASSQDLAPGTLSNQPQHF. The chain links TRBV4-3 to TRBJ1-5; D may be TRBD1 (6 bases). Looked up from germline, CDR1 is LGHNA and CDR2 is YSLEER. The CDR3 spans 19 residues. V lost 0 bases and J lost 1, with 19 bases in between.

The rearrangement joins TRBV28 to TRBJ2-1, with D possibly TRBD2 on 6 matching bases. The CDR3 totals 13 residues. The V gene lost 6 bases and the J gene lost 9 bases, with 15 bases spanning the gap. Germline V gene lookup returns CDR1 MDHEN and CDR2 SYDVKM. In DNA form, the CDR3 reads TGTGCCAGCAGCCCGGGGGTCTGGAGTGAGCAGTTCTTC. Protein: CASSPGVWSEQFF.

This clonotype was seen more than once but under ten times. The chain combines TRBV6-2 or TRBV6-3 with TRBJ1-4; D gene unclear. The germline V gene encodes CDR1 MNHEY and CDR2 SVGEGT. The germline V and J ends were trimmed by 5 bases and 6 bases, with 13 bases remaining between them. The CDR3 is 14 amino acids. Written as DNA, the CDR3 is TGTGCCAGCAGTATTTCAGTGGGATATGAAAAACTGTTTTTT. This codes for CASSISVGYEKLFF.

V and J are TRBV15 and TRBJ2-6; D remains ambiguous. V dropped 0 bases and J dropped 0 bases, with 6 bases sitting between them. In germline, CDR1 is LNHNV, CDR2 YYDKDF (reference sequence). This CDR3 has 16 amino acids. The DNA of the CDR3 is TGTGCCACCAGCAGAGATCGGTCCTCTGGGGCCAACGTCCTGACTTTC. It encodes CATSRDRSSGANVLTF.

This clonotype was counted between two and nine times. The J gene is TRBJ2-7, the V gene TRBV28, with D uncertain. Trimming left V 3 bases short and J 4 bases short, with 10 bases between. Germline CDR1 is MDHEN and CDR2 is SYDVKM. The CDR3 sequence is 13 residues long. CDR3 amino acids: CASSLDTGYEQYF. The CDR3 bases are TGTGCCAGCAGTTTGGATACGGGTTACGAGCAGTACTTC.

CDR3 DNA sequence: TGTGCCAGTATCGACGCGGGAGGGACAGATACGCAGTATTTT. It encodes CASIDAGGTDTQYF. The V call is TRBV19, the J call TRBJ2-3; 9 bases fit TRBD2. The germline CDR1 and CDR2 sequences are LNHDA and SQIVND (reference sequence). The CDR3 extends over 14 amino acids. The trim removed 7 bases at V and 3 bases at J, leaving 5 bases unmatched.

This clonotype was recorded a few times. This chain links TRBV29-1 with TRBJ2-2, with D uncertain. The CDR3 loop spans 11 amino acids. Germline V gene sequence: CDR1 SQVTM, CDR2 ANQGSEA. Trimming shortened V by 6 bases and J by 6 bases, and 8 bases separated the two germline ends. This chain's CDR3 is CSVTQAGELFF. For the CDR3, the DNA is TGCAGCGTCACTCAGGCCGGGGAGCTGTTTTTT.

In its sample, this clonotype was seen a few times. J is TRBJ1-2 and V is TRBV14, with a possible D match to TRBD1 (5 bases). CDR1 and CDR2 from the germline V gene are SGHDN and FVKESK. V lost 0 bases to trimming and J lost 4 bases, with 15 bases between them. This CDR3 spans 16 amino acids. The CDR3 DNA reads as TGTGCCAGCAGCCAAGATCAAAGGGGTGCTACCTATGGCTACACCTTC. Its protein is CASSQDQRGATYGYTF.

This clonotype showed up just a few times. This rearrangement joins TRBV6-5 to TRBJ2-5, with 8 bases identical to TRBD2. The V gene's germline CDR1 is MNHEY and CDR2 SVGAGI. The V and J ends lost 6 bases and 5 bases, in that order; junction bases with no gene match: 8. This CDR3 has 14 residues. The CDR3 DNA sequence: TGTGCCAGCAGCAATCCGGGAGGGATTGAGACCCAGTACTTC. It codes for CASSNPGGIETQYF.

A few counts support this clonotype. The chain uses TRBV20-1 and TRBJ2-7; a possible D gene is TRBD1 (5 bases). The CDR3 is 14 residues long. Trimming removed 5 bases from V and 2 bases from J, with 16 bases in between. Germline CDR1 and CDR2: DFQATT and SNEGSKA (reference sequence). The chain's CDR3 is CSALPETVPYEQYF. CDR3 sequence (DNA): TGCAGTGCTCTGCCCGAGACAGTCCCCTACGAGCAGTACTTC.